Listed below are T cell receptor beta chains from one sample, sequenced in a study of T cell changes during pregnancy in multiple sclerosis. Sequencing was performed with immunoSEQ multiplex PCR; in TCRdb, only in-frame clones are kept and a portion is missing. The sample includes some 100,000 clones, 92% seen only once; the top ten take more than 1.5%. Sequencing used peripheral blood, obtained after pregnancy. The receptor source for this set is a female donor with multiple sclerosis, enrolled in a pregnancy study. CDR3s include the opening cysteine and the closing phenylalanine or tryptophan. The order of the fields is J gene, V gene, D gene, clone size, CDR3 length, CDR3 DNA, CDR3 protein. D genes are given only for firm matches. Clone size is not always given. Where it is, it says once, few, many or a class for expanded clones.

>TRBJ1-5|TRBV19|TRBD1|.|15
TGTGCCAGTAGTAACGACAGGGGAAGCAATCAGCCCCAGCATTTT
CASSNDRGSNQPQHF
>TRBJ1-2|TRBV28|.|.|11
TGTGCCAGCAGGGAGAGGTATGGCTACACCTTC
CASRERYGYTF
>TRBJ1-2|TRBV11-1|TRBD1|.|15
TGTGCCAGCAGCTCCACCGGGACAGGACTCTATGGCTACACCTTC
CASSSTGTGLYGYTF
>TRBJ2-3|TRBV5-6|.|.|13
TGTGCCAGCAGCTTGACCTACACAGATACGCAGTATTTT
CASSLTYTDTQYF
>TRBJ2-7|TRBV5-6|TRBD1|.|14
TGTGCCAGCAGCTTGAGACAGGGTTTAGCCGAGCAGTACTTC
CASSLRQGLAEQYF
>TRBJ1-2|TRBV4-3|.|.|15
TGCGCCAGCAGCCAAGAACAGGGTGTCCCTATCGGCTACACCTTC
CASSQEQGVPIGYTF
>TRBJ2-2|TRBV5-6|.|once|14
TGTGCCAGCAGCTTGCAGGGGTTATCCGGGGAGCTGTTTTTT
CASSLQGLSGELFF
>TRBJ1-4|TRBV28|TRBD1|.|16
TGTGCCAGCAAAGGAGGAGGACAGGGAGGAAATGAAAAACTGTTTTTT
CASKGGGQGGNEKLFF
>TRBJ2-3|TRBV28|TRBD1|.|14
TGTGCCAGCAGTCTAAACCAGGACAGGGGAGGTCAGAATTTT
CASSLNQDRGGQNF
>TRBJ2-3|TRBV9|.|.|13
TGTGCCAGTACTTACAGAGACACAGATACGCAGTATTTT
CASTYRDTDTQYF
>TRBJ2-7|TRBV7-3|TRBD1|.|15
TGTGCCAGCAGCTTATTACCGGGACAGGGCTACGAGCAGTACTTC
CASSLLPGQGYEQYF
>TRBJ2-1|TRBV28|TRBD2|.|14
TGTGCCAGCATCTCTAGCGGGTCGAGGAATGAGCAGTTCTTC
CASISSGSRNEQFF
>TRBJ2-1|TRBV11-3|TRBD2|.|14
TGTGCCAGCAGCCCGAGCGGGAGTTTGAATGAGCAGTTCTTC
CASSPSGSLNEQFF
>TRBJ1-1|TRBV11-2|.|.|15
TGTGCCAGCAGCTTCGAGCGGGGCGATGGCACTGAAGCTTTCTTT
CASSFERGDGTEAFF
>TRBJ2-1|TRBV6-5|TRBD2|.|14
TGTGCCAGCAAGCGGGAGGTGGCCTACAATGAGCAGTTCTTC
CASKREVAYNEQFF
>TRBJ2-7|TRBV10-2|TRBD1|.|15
TGCGCCAGCAGTGAGCCGACAGGGCCGACGTACGAGCAGTACTTC
CASSEPTGPTYEQYF
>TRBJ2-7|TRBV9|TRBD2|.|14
TGTGCCAGCAGCGTAGGAGGGGACTACTACGAGCAGTACTTC
CASSVGGDYYEQYF
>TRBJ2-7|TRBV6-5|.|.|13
TGTGCCAGCGGAATGGGGCGTTACTACGAGCAGTACTTC
CASGMGRYYEQYF
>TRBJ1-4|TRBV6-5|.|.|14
TGTGCCAGCAGTCGCGGTGCAGGGAATGAAAAACTGTTTTTT
CASSRGAGNEKLFF
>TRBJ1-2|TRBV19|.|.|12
TGTGCCAGCCGGCTCAACAGCTATGGCTACACCTTC
CASRLNSYGYTF
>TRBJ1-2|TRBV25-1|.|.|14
TGTGCCAGCAGTGAATGGGAGGGTCCCTATGGCTACACCTTC
CASSEWEGPYGYTF
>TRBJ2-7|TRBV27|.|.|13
TGTGCCAGCAGTTTTGGACAGACCTACGAGCAGTACTTC
CASSFGQTYEQYF
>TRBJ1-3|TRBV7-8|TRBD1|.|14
TGTGCCAGCAGCTCCGGACAGGGAGGAAACACCATATATTTT
CASSSGQGGNTIYF
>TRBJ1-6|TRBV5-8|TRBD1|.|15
TGTGCCAGCAGCTTGGCCGGGACAGGGGATTCACCCCTCCACTTT
CASSLAGTGDSPLHF
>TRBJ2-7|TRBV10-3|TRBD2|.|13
TGTGCCATCAGTGGGCAGGGAGGGTACGAGCAGTACTTC
CAISGQGGYEQYF
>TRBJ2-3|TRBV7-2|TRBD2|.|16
TGTGCCAGCAGCTTGGAACTAGCGGTAGATACAGATACGCAGTATTTT
CASSLELAVDTDTQYF
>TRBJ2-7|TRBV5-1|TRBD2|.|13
TGCGCCAGCCGTGCCGGGACTAGCTACGAGCAGTACTTC
CASRAGTSYEQYF
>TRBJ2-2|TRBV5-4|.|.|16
TGTGCCAGCAGCGAGGCATTTGAGGGAGGCACCGGGGAGCTGTTTTTT
CASSEAFEGGTGELFF
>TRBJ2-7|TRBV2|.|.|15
TGTGCCAGCAGTGAAGTCGGAGTAAACTCCTACGAGCAGTACTTC
CASSEVGVNSYEQYF
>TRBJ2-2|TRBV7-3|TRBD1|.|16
TGTGCCAGCAGCCCAGGGGGACACCGGACCACCGGGGAGCTGTTTTTT
CASSPGGHRTTGELFF
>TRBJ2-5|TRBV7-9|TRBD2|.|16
TGTGCCAGCAGCTTAGCGGGGGAGCGGGGACAAGAGACCCAGTACTTC
CASSLAGERGQETQYF
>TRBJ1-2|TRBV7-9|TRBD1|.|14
TGTGCCAGCAGCTTGAGACAGGGGGTAAATGGCTACACCTTC
CASSLRQGVNGYTF
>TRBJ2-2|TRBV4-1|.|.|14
TGCGCCAGCAGCCCTATGTTAGACACCGGGGAGCTGTTTTTT
CASSPMLDTGELFF
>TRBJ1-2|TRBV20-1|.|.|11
TGCAGTCTGGGGGCAGGGTATGGCTACACCTTC
CSLGAGYGYTF
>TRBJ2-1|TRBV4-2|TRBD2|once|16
TGTGCCAGCAGCCAAGGTGAGGGCGGGAGGGCCAATGAGCAGTTCTTC
CASSQGEGGRANEQFF
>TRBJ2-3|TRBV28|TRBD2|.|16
TGTGCCAGCAGTTTATACCCGGGAGGGACCACAGATACGCAGTATTTT
CASSLYPGGTTDTQYF
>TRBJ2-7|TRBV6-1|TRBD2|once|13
TGTGCCAGTAATAGCGGGAGGGGCTACGAGCAGTACTTC
CASNSGRGYEQYF
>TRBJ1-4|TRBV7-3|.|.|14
TGTGCCAGCAGCTTACGACAGGAGAATGAAAAACTGTTTTTT
CASSLRQENEKLFF
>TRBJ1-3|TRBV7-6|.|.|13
TGTGCCAGCGGGGGGTACGCTGGAAACACCATATATTTT
CASGGYAGNTIYF
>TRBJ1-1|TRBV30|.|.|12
TGTGCCTGGAGTTACGGGAACACTGAAGCTTTCTTT
CAWSYGNTEAFF
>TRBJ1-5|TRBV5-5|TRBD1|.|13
TGTGCCAGCAGCCCGACAGGGGATCAGCCCCAGCATTTT
CASSPTGDQPQHF
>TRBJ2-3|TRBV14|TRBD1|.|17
TGTGCCAGCAGCCAAGATCTTAGGACAGGGTCTCAGGATACGCAGTATTTT
CASSQDLRTGSQDTQYF
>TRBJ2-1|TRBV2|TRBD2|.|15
TGTGCCAGCAGTGACGGGACTAGCGGGATCGGAGAGCAGTTCTTC
CASSDGTSGIGEQFF